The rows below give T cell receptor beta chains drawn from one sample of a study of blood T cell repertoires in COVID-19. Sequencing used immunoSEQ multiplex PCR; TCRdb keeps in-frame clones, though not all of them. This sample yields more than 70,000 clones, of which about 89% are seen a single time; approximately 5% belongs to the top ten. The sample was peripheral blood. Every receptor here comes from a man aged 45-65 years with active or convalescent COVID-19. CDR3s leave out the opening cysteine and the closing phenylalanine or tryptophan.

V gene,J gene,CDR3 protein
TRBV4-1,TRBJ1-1,ASTKGGVNTEAF
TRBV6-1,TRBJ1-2,ASSDNGYT
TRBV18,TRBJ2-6,ASSPGTVGANVLT
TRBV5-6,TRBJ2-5,ASRAGGEETQY
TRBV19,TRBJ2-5,ASTLGSEGTQY
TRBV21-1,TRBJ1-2,ASSKWDRGVKGYT
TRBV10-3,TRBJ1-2,ASGPGQAYGYT
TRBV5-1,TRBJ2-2,ASSLGTGPTGELF
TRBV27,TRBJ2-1,ASSETGFSYNEQF
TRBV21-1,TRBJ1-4,ASSKARRMKLDL
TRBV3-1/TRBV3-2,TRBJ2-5,ASSQAPWTSQETQY
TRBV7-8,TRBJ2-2,ASSLQGRSTGELF
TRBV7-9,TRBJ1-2,ASSPGEGLINYGYT
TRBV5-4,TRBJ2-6,ASSFSSGANVLT
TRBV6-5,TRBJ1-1,ASFYGVSTEAF
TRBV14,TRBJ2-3,ASSQGIQLGMGADTQY
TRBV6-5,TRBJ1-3,ASGTSSGNTIY
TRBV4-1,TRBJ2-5,ASSQDPSDSTQETQY
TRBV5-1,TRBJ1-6,ASRGGTGVSPLH
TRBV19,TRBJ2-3,ASSWTSGGETGTDTQY
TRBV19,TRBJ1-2,ASSRQGGTYGYT
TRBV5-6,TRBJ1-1,ASSFIAGGTEAF
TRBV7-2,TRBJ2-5,ASSKRGQETQY
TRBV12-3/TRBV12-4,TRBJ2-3,ASSLPITDTQY
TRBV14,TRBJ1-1,ASSPRYVPMNTEAF
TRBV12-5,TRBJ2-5,ARAAKGQQETQY
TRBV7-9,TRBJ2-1,ASSEYSTHEQF
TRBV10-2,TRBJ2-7,ASSDGTASSYEQY
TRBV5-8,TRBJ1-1,ASSLQQNTEAF
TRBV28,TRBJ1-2,ASRGVAAGDYGYT
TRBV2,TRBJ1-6,ASIRGKDNSPLH
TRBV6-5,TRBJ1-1,ASTGTMNTEAF
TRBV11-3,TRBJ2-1,ASSLTPGLVGYNEQF
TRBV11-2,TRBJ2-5,ASSLGQGLGETQY
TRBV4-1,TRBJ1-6,ASTMASLGQVNSPLH
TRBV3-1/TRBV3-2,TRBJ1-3,ASSQETRSGNTIY
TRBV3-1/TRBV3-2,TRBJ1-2,ASSRTAGTGASHGYT
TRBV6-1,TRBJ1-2,ASSEARPRDGYT